Reported below is one T cell receptor beta chain. This sample was taken from a study of blood T cell repertoires in COVID-19. The overall study: PBMCs, B-cell-depleted T cells, or T cells provided the cDNA or gDNA that made up the material.

How the authors handled the data: Estimation of nucleated cell counts relied on the amplification of reference gene primers. Generated by immunoSEQ multiplex PCR, the TCRdb table keeps only in-frame clones and is missing some. Clone size and V and J calls were adopted from that table, with D and trimming inferred from the DNA. The table shows tens of thousands of clones, with over 75% occurring only once. V shed 6 bases and J 4 bases; nucleotides not matched to a gene: 5. The CDR3 runs 16 residues. Germline CDR1 WSHSY, CDR2 SAAADI. The TCR was taken from a man in his 60s with acute or convalescent COVID-19. Specimen: peripheral blood. J is TRBJ2-5 and V is TRBV10-2, with 16 bases matching TRBD2. CDR3 amino acids: CASRGTSGGALETQYF. In DNA, the CDR3 is TGCGCCAGCAGGGGGACTAGCGGGGGGGCCCTAGAGACCCAGTACTTC.